The 12 T cell receptor beta chains below all came from one sample that was sequenced in a study of T-cell memory formation after mild COVID-19. Using its own MiXCR run on the 5' RACE reads, TCRdb lists one record per CDR3 protein. This sample carries roughly 450,000 distinct CDR3 sequences, about a sixth of them seen once, and the ten largest clones take about 22%. What was sequenced was PBMCs or a T cell subset sorted from them (not recorded which). The receptors here all came from a man in his late teens or twenties who had mild COVID-19 (a few samples of this study predate the infection). Cell type and time point are not known.

This chain links TRBV18 with TRBJ2-1; TRBD2 agrees at 10 bases. V was pared by 4 bases and J by 5 bases, with 8 bases of the junction left unmatched. The CDR3 extends over 16 amino acids. Germline lookup yields CDR1 KGHSH and CDR2 LQKENI. The CDR3 region has the DNA TGTGCCAGCTCACATAAGCGGGGGGGCCGCAACAATGAGCAGTTCTTC. Encoded protein: CASSHKRGGRNNEQFF.

V is TRBV6-4 and J is TRBJ1-5; D remains ambiguous. The CDR3 is 14 residues long. The V end was cut by 3 bases, the J end by 7 bases, with 13 bases between. Germline CDR1 is MRHNA and CDR2 is SNTAGT. The CDR3 region is CASSEIAGEQPQHF. The DNA for the CDR3 is TGTGCCAGCAGTGAGATCGCGGGAGAACAGCCCCAGCATTTT.

The chain uses TRBV5-1 and TRBJ2-5; 10 bases fit TRBD2. V dropped 0 bases and J dropped 5; count of bases not matched to a gene: 4. Looked up from germline, CDR1 is SGHRS and CDR2 is YFSETQ. The CDR3 runs to 15 residues. The CDR3 region has the DNA TGCGCCAGCAGCTTGGCAAGCGGGGGGGCGGAGACCCAGTACTTC. Its protein product is CASSLASGGAETQYF.

The CDR3 DNA is TGTGCCAGCAGTTTAAGCAGCGGGGGGAACTACAATGAGCAGTTCTTC. This encodes CASSLSSGGNYNEQFF. This chain uses TRBV27 with TRBJ2-1; 9 nucleotides agree with TRBD2. Germline V gives CDR1 MNHEY, CDR2 SMNVEV (reference sequence). Trimming took 2 bases from V and 3 from J; bases not matched to a gene: 5. The CDR3 sequence is 16 residues long.

The table lists this clonotype with many counts. The chain employs TRBV20-1 and TRBJ1-5; 8 bases agree with TRBD1. CDR3 length: 14 amino acids. Germline CDR1 is DFQATT and CDR2 is SNEGSKA (reference sequence). Trimming cost V 6 bases and J 2 bases; bases outside gene matches: 6. The CDR3 DNA sequence: TGCAGTGCCCGACGGGGACAGGGCAATCAGCCCCAGCATTTT. This codes for CSARRGQGNQPQHF.

This clonotype was seen at least ten times. The rearrangement links TRBV29-1 to TRBJ1-2; 12 bases match TRBD1. Germline V gene lookup returns CDR1 SQVTM and CDR2 ANQGSEA. V gave up 4 bases and J gave up 6 bases; unmatched junction bases: 3. This CDR3 spans 13 amino acids. The CDR3 bases are TGCAGCGTTGCGGGACAGGGGGCTGATGGCTACACCTTC. This translates into CSVAGQGADGYTF.

This clonotype was observed a handful of times. The chain links TRBV6-5 to TRBJ2-3, with TRBD1 identical over 11 bases. This CDR3 has 16 residues. Germline V gives CDR1 MNHEY, CDR2 SVGAGI. The ends lost 4 bases at V and 4 bases at J; junction bases unmatched: 7. CDR3 coding DNA: TGTGCCAGCAGTTTTGGGACAGGGGGAGGGCCAGATACGCAGTATTTT. It yields the protein CASSFGTGGGPDTQYF.

This clonotype appeared a few times. This may arise from a read error, as a much more abundant clone is one base away. J is TRBJ1-1 and V is TRBV27, with TRBD1 matching 7 bases. The V and J ends lost 6 bases and 0 bases, in that order; junction bases with no gene match: 4. CDR1 and CDR2 (germline): MNHEY, SMNVEV (reference sequence). This CDR3 is 14 amino acids long. CDR3 in DNA: TGTGCCAGCAGCCAACAGGGGATGAACACTGAAGCTTTCTTT. It is translated as CASSQQGMNTEAFF.

This clonotype was counted between two and nine times. The chain recombines TRBV20-1 with TRBJ1-6; possibly TRBD1 for D (6 bases). V dropped 0 bases and J dropped 7 bases, with 13 bases sitting between them. Germline CDR1 and CDR2: DFQATT and SNEGSKA (reference sequence). CDR3 size: 15 residues. The CDR3 nucleotides are TGCAGTGCTAGAGATCTACAGGGATTAAATTCACCCCTCCACTTT. Residues: CSARDLQGLNSPLHF.

A few counts support this clonotype. This chain connects TRBV5-6 to TRBJ2-3; no firm D call. V shed 3 bases and J shed 4 bases, with 6 bases lying between them. The CDR3 has 12 amino acids. Per the germline V gene, CDR1 is SGHDT and CDR2 is YYEEEE. CDR3 nucleotides: TGTGCCAGCAGCTGGACGTCAGATACGCAGTATTTT. Protein product: CASSWTSDTQYF. Full variable domain (remainder filled in from reference TRBV5-6 and TRBJ2-3): DAGVTQSPTHLIKTRGQQVTLRCSPKSGHDTVSWYQQALGQGPQFIFQYYEEEERQRGNFPDRFSGHQFPNYSSELNVNALLLGDSALYLCASSWTSDTQYFGPGTRLTVL.

The chain recombines TRBV6-5 with TRBJ1-2; the D gene is possibly TRBD1 (6 bases). The germline V gene encodes CDR1 MNHEY and CDR2 SVGAGI. Trimming left V 6 bases short and J 4 bases short, with 15 bases between. This CDR3 is built from 14 residues. The CDR3 region has the DNA TGTGCCAGCAGCTCCCCGACAGGAACCTATGGCTACACCTTC. Protein: CASSSPTGTYGYTF.

Ten or more counts support this clonotype. The chain is built from TRBV6-5 and TRBJ2-3; 11 positions match TRBD2. This CDR3 comprises 18 residues. V gave up 0 bases and J gave up 1 base; unmatched junction bases: 6. Germline CDR1 MNHEY, CDR2 SVGAGI. CDR3 DNA sequence: TGTGCCAGCAGTTACTCGCGGCGACTAGCGGGGCGCACAGATACGCAGTATTTT. Translated, it gives CASSYSRRLAGRTDTQYF.